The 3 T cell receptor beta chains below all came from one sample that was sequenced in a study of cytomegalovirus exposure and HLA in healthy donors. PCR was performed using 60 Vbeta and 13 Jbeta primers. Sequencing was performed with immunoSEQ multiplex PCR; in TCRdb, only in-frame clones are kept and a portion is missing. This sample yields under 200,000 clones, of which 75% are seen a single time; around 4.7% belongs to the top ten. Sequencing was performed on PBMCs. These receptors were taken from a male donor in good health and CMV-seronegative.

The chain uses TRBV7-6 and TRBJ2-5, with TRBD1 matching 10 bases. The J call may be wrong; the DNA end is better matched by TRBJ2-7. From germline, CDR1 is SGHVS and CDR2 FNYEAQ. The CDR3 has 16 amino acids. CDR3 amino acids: CASSLGFGTGVYEQYF. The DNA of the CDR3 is TGTGCCAGCAGCTTAGGGTTCGGGACAGGGGTATACGAGCAGTACTTC.

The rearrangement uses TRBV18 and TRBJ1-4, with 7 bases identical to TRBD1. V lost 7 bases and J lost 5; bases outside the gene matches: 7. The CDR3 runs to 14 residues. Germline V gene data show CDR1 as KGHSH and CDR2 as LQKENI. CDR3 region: CASFPDRANEKLFF. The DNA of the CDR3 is TGTGCCAGCTTCCCCGACAGGGCAAATGAAAAACTGTTTTTT.

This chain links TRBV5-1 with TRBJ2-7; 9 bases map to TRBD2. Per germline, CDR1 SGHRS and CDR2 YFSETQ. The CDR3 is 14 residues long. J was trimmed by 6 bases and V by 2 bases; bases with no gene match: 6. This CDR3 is CASSFSGLATEQYF. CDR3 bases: TGCGCCAGCAGCTTTAGCGGACTAGCGACCGAGCAGTACTTC.